The 7 T cell receptor beta chains below were found in one sample sequenced in a study of neurological immune-mediated disorders. MiXCR was run by TCRdb on the 5' RACE reads, yielding one entry per CDR3 protein. The table includes fewer than 65,000 distinct CDR3 sequences, 4% to 5.5% detected once. The sequencing input was PBMCs. The receptors originated from a man aged 50 to 59 with multiple sclerosis.

This clonotype was recorded many times. The chain recombines TRBV28 with TRBJ2-7; 10 positions agree with TRBD1. This CDR3 is 15 amino acids long. Germline CDR1 MDHEN, CDR2 SYDVKM. V was clipped by 5 bases and J by 3 bases; unmatched bases: 7. As DNA, the CDR3 is TGTGCCAGCAGTCCCCGGGACAGGGGAAGCTACGAGCAGTACTTC. Amino acids: CASSPRDRGSYEQYF.

The chain employs TRBV29-1 and TRBJ1-1; no reliable D call. Germline V CDR1 and CDR2: SQVTM, ANQGSEA. V was cut by 0 bases and J by 5 bases, with 7 bases left in between. There are 12 residues in the CDR3. The CDR3 DNA follows: TGCAGCGTTGAAGAAATAGGGACTGAAGCTTTCTTT. Amino acids: CSVEEIGTEAFF.

Regarding this clonotype: A single base separates this from a much larger clone, so it may be a read error. This chain links TRBV20-1 with TRBJ2-5; the D is unclear. The germline V and J ends were trimmed by 5 bases and 9 bases, with 19 bases remaining between them. The germline V gene encodes CDR1 DFQATT and CDR2 SNEGSKA (reference sequence). The CDR3 totals 13 residues. Here the CDR3 DNA reads TGCAGTGCTCGATGGGGAAAGGTCTGGTCCCAGTACTTC. As protein: CSARWGKVWSQYF.

This clonotype was seen ten or more times. V is TRBV24-1 and J is TRBJ2-1; 15 bases fit TRBD2. This CDR3 spans 16 amino acids. CDR1 KGHDR and CDR2 SFDVKD come from the germline V gene. The V and J ends lost 4 bases and 5 bases, in that order; junction bases with no gene match: 2. In nucleotides, the CDR3 is TGTGCCACCAGTGACCGGACTAGCGGGGGGGACAATGAGCAGTTCTTC. Its protein product is CATSDRTSGGDNEQFF.

This clonotype was counted ten times or more. Its ends do not fully match the called genes, so a read error is possible. J is TRBJ2-7 and V is TRBV20-1; 7 positions agree with TRBD1. The germline V gene has CDR1 DFQATT and CDR2 SNEGSKA (reference sequence). CDR3 length: 14 amino acids. The CDR3 nucleotides read TGCAGTGCTCGAGACAGGGTCAAGACCTACGAGCAGTACTTC. Translated, it gives CSARDRVKTYEQYF.

This clonotype was observed a few times. A read error may explain this, as a much larger clone is one base away. The chain has TRBV20-1 and TRBJ2-1, with D tentatively TRBD2 (6 bases). The germline V and J ends were trimmed by 2 bases and 8 bases, with 10 bases remaining between them. The CDR3 extends over 12 amino acids. Germline CDR1 is DFQATT and CDR2 is SNEGSKA (reference sequence). The CDR3 loop is CSARTGVYEQFF. The CDR3 DNA reads as TGCAGTGCTAGAACGGGGGTATATGAGCAGTTCTTC.

Ten or more counts support this clonotype. V is TRBV3-1 and J is TRBJ2-7; D remains ambiguous. The CDR3 contains 14 residues. Per germline, CDR1 LGHDT and CDR2 YNNKEL (reference sequence). V was shortened by 0 bases and J by 3 bases, with 9 bases between the two germline ends. The CDR3 reads CASSQDETYYEQYF. The CDR3 DNA follows: TGTGCCAGCAGCCAAGATGAAACTTACTACGAGCAGTACTTC.